This T cell receptor (beta chain) was recovered during a study of beta chain features in type 1 diabetes. Study in general: What patients shared with healthy donors was a similar profile of age, gender and cell yields.

This clone showed up just a few times. The same CDR3 can be traced to other DNA sequences in this sample. The CDR3 spans 13 residues. The V end lost 4 bases, the J end lost 5 bases, and 12 bases lay between the germline ends. Per the germline V gene, CDR1 is SGHRS and CDR2 is YFSETQ. Via CD45RO/CCR7/CD25/CD127/CD95/CD27, cells of the CD4+ naive, central memory, regulatory and stem cell-like memory subsets were sorted. The whole isolated RNA underwent reverse transcription, so sequencing captured expressed TCRB transcripts. Profiled with immunoSEQ multiplex PCR; TCRdb holds only in-frame clones, not every one. In the table there are 350,000 to 450,000 clones, more than 11% of which are singletons.

The rearrangement links TRBV5-1 to TRBJ1-2; D is unresolved. The sample comprised naive CD4+ T cells from blood. The TCR was taken from a man under 40 in good health. The CDR3 here is CASSLGPSYGYTF. The CDR3 nucleotides read TGCGCCAGCAGCCTCGGGCCGAGTTATGGCTACACCTTC. Combining the CDR3 with reference TRBV5-1 and TRBJ1-2 gives the whole variable domain KAGVTQTPRYLIKTRGQQVTLSCSPISGHRSVSWYQQTPGQGLQFLFEYFSETQRNKGNFPGRFSGRQFSNSRSEMNVSTLELGDSALYLCASSLGPSYGYTFGSGTRLTVV.